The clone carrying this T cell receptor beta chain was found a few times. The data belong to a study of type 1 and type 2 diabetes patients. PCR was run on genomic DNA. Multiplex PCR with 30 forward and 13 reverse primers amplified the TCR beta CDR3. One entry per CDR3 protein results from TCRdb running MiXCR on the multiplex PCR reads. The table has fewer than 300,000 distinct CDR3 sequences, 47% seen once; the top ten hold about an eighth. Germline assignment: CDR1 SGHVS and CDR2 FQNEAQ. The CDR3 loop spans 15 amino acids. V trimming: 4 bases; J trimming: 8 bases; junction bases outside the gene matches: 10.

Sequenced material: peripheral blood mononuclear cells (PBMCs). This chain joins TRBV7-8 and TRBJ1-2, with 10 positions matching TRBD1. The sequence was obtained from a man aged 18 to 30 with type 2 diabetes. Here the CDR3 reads CASSSDRGRVRGYTF. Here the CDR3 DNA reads TGTGCCAGCAGCTCTGACAGGGGGCGGGTGAGGGGCTACACCTTC.